This T cell receptor beta chain was observed in a study of cytomegalovirus exposure and HLA in healthy donors. This PCR relied on a set of 60 Vbeta primers and 13 Jbeta primers. Clones were read by immunoSEQ multiplex PCR, and TCRdb kept only the in-frame ones, dropping some. Among about 88,000 clones listed, approximately 80% were seen once. As for this clone: The antigen is unknown.

Points from the study as a whole: Association of around 17,000 TCR beta sequences with HLA alleles was found at 0.05 false discovery rate in a later analysis. CMV serostatus was the only recorded immune exposure for donors.

CDR3 length: 14 amino acids. CDR1 and CDR2 (germline): SGHRS, YFSETQ. The V and J ends lost 0 bases and 0 bases respectively, with 6 bases between them. The specimen was PBMCs. This sequence was found in a woman aged 40 to 50 in good health and CMV-seronegative. The chain combines TRBV5-1 with TRBJ1-2, with D unresolved. CDR3 region: CASSLDIANYGYTF. The DNA for the CDR3 is TGCGCCAGCAGCTTGGACATTGCTAACTATGGCTACACCTTC.